This T cell receptor beta chain was retrieved from a study of CD8 T cells in Susac syndrome. Looked up from germline, CDR1 is SGHTA and CDR2 is FQGNSA. The CDR3 totals 18 residues. V dropped 1 base and J dropped 0; count of bases not matched to a gene: 11. TCR beta sequencing covered blood CD8+ and CD4+ T cells. Control patients had untreated stable or active relapsing-remitting multiple sclerosis by revised McDonald criteria. Study results and limitations: The number of individuals included in the study's TCR sequencing and HLA analysis was acknowledged as relatively small.

Regarding this clonotype: The antigen remains unidentified.

Reverse transcription used about 0.45 to 1 ug RNA and random hexamers. TCR beta CDR3 was amplified by immunoSEQ covering 54 Vbeta and 13 Jbeta. One entry per CDR3 protein results from TCRdb running MiXCR on the immunoSEQ multiplex PCR reads. Of more than 250,000 distinct CDR3 sequences in the sample, 90% to 95% were seen once. The chain uses TRBV7-2 and TRBJ2-5, with TRBD2 matching over 7 bases. The specimen was CD4+ T cells from PBMCs. The clonotype comes from a human donor with multiple sclerosis. The CDR3 DNA is TGTGCCAGCAGCTTAGATGGTGTGCTAGCGGATTACCAAGAGACCCAGTACTTC. Its translation: CASSLDGVLADYQETQYF.